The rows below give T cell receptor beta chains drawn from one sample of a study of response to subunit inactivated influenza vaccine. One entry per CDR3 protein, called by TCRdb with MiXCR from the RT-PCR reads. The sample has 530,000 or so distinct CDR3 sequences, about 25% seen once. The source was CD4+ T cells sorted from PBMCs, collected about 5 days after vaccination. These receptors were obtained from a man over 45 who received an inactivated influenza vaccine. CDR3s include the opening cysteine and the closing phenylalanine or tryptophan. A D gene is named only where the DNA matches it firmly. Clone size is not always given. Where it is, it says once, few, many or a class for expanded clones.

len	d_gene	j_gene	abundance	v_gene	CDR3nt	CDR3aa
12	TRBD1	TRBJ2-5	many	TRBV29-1	TGCAGCGTAAGACAGGGTCGAGAGACCCAGTACTTC	CSVRQGRETQYF
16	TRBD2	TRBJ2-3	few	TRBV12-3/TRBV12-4	TGTGCCAGCAGTCCCAGGGGCGGGGGGGCCGTAGATACGCAGTATTTT	CASSPRGGGAVDTQYF
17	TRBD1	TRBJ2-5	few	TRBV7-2	TGTGCCAGCAGCCTAACATTTCGGGCAGGGGGCGGGGAGACCCAGTACTTC	CASSLTFRAGGGETQYF
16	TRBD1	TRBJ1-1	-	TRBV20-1	TGCAGTGCGCCGGGACAGGGGTTTGCCCCGGACACTGAAGCTTTCTTT	CSAPGQGFAPDTEAFF
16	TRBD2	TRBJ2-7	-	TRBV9	TGTGCCAGCAGCGTAGCTACGGCGGGAGGATTTTCCGAGCAGTACTTC	CASSVATAGGFSEQYF
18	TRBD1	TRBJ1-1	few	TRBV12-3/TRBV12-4	TGTGCCAGCAGTCCCCACTGGACAGGGGGCGAGATTGGCACTGAAGCTTTCTTT	CASSPHWTGGEIGTEAFF
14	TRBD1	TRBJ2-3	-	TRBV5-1	TGCGCCAGCAGATTCGGGACAGCCACAGATACGCAGTATTTT	CASRFGTATDTQYF
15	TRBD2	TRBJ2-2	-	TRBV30	TGTGCCTGGTCGGGACTAGCGACGGGCACCGGGGAGCTGTTTTTT	CAWSGLATGTGELFF
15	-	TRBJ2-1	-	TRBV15	TGTGCCACCAGCATCCCCCAGCGGAGCTACAATGAGCAGTTCTTC	CATSIPQRSYNEQFF
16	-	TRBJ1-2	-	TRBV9	TGTGCCAGCAGCGGCAGGGATTTAATTCAGTGGGATGGCTACACCTTC	CASSGRDLIQWDGYTF
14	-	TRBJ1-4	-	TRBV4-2	TGTGCCAGCAGCCAAGTAAGGACAGATGAAAAACTGTTTTTT	CASSQVRTDEKLFF
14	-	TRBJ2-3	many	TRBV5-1	TGCGCCAGCAGCTTAGGCGCTAGCACAGATACGCAGTATTTT	CASSLGASTDTQYF
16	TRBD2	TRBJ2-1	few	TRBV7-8	TGTGCCAGCAGTCCGGAGCGGGGAACGTCTTACAATGAGCAGTTCTTC	CASSPERGTSYNEQFF
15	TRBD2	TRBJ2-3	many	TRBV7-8	TGTGCCAGCAGCTTGGGACTAGGGGGCACAGATACGCAGTATTTT	CASSLGLGGTDTQYF
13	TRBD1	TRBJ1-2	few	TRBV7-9	TGTGCCAGCAGCCAGGACAGGGAGTATGGCTACACCTTC	CASSQDREYGYTF
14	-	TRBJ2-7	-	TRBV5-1	TGCGCCAGCAGCTTGGAGGTCCCCGGCGACGAGCAGTACTTC	CASSLEVPGDEQYF
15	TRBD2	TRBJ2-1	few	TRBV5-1	TGCGCCAGCAGCTTTTTAGGACTAGTCGTCAATGAGCAGTTCTTC	CASSFLGLVVNEQFF
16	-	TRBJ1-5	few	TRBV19	TGTGCCAGTAGTCCCCGCGCGGCAGCGGGAAATCAGCCCCAGCATTTT	CASSPRAAAGNQPQHF
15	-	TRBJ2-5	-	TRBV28	TGTGCCAGCAGTCCTAATAGGAGGGTCGGGGAGACCCAGTACTTC	CASSPNRRVGETQYF
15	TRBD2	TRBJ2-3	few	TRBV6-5	TGTGCCAGCAGTTACGGGGCGGGAGGGGCAGATACGCAGTATTTT	CASSYGAGGADTQYF
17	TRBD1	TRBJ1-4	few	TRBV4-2	TGTGCCAGCAGCCTTTACGCCCAGGGGGCAACTAATGAAAAACTGTTTTTT	CASSLYAQGATNEKLFF
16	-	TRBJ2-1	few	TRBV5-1	TGCGCCAGCAGAAACCCTCTGGGGCGGCTTTGGAATGAGCAGTTCTTC	CASRNPLGRLWNEQFF
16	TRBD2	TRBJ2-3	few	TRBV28	TGTGCCAGCAGTACCTCACTAGCGGGGATCACAGATACGCAGTATTTT	CASSTSLAGITDTQYF
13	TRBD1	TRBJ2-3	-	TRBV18	TGTGCCAGCTCAACACAGGGGGCGCTTACGCAGTATTTT	CASSTQGALTQYF
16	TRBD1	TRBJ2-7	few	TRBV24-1	TGTGCCACCAGTGATTTGGTGGACAGGGGACCCTACGAGCAGTACTTC	CATSDLVDRGPYEQYF
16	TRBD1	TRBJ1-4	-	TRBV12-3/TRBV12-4	TGTGCCAGCAGGCGACAGGGTGGGACAGCTAATGAAAAACTGTTTTTT	CASRRQGGTANEKLFF
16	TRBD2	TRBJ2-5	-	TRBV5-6	TGTGCCAGCAGCACCAGGACTAGCGGGGTCTATCAGACCCAGTACTTC	CASSTRTSGVYQTQYF